The T cell receptor (beta chain) under discussion was sequenced for a study of shared clonotypes between healthy human individuals. Germline CDR1 reads ENHRY; CDR2 reads SYGVKD. The V gene lost 0 bases and the J gene lost 7 bases, with 10 bases spanning the gap. This CDR3 region has 15 residues. This clone was found once. Naive CD8 cells were CD45RO-negative, positively selected for CCR7, excluding terminally differentiated effector memory CD45RA+ cells. This table comes from immunoSEQ multiplex PCR, and its TCRdb copy is limited to in-frame clones, with some not included. The sample consists of some 2,100,000 clones, about 92% of them appearing once.

Sequencing input: naive CD8+ T cells from PBMCs. The chain joins TRBV10-3 to TRBJ1-6; tentatively, D is TRBD1 (5 bases). The TCR was taken from a man aged 18 to 29 in good health. Some clones in this sample may be carry-over from other donors' samples. CDR3 in amino acids: CAISESRVYNSPLHF. Here the CDR3 DNA reads TGTGCCATCAGTGAGTCCAGGGTGTACAATTCACCCCTCCACTTT.